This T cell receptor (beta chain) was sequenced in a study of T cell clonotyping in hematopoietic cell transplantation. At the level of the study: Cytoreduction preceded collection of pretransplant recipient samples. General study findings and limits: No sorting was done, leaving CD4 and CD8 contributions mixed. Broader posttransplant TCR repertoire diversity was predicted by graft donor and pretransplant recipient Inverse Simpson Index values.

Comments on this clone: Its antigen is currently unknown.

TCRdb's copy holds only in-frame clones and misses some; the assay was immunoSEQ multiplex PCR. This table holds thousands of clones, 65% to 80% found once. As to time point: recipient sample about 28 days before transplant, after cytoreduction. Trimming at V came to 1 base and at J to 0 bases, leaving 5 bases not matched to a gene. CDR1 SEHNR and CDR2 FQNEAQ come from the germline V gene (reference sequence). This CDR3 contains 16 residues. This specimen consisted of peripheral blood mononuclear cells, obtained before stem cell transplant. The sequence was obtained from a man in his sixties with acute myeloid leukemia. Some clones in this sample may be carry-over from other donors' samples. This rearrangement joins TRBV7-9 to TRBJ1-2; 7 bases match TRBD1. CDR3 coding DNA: TGTGCCAGCAGCTTAGGCCGACAGGGAGCTAACTATGGCTACACCTTC. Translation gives CASSLGRQGANYGYTF. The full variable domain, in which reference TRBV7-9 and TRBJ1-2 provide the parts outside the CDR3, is DTGVSQNPRHKITKRGQNVTFRCDPISEHNRLYWYRQTLGQGPEFLTYFQNEAQLEKSRLLSDRFSAERPKGSFSTLEIQRTEQGDSAMYLCASSLGRQGANYGYTFGSGTRLTVV.